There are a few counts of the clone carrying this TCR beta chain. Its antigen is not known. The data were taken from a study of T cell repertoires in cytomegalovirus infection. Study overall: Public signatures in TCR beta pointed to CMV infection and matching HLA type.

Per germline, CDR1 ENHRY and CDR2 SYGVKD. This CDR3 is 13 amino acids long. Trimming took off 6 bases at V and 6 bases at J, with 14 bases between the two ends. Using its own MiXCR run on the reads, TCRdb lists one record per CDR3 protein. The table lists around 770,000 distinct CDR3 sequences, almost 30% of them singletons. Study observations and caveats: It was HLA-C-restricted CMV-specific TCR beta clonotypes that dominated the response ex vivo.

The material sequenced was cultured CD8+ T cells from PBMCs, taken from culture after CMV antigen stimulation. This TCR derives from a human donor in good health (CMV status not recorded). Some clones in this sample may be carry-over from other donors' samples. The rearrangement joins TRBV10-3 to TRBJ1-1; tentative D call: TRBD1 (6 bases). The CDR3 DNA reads TGTGCCATCAGGTACAGGGCGGAATCTGAAGCTTTCTTT. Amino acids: CAIRYRAESEAFF.